The 16 T cell receptor beta chains given below trace back to one sample, sequenced in a study of cytomegalovirus exposure and HLA in healthy donors. PCR employed 60 Vbeta and 13 Jbeta primers. Here immunoSEQ multiplex PCR was the method, and the copy in TCRdb shows in-frame clones only, minus some. The sample carries around 95,000 clones, around 82% recorded once. Sequencing was carried out using PBMCs. The origin of the receptors is a young man in good health and CMV-seropositive.

The chain is built from TRBV11-2 and TRBJ2-1; 7 bases map to TRBD2. Germline CDR1 and CDR2: SGHAT and FQNNGV. The V gene end was trimmed by 1 base and the J gene end by 6 bases; junction bases not matched to a gene: 0. The CDR3 is 13 residues long. The CDR3 sequence: CASSLGLANEQFF. As DNA, the CDR3 is TGTGCCAGCAGCTTAGGACTAGCCAATGAGCAGTTCTTC.

The chain combines TRBV30 with TRBJ2-7, with a weak D call TRBD1 (6 bases). Trimming stripped 2 bases from V and 3 bases from J, with 11 bases between. The CDR3 contains 13 residues. Germline V gene data show CDR1 as GTSNPN and CDR2 as SVGIG (reference sequence). The CDR3 DNA reads as TGTGCCTGGAGTAAGGACAGCGACTACGAGCAGTACTTC. As protein: CAWSKDSDYEQYF.

This chain uses TRBV4-2 with TRBJ1-2; D is unresolved. Between the trimmed V and J ends, which lost 0 bases and 4 bases, there was a span of 9 bases. The CDR3 is 14 amino acids. Germline CDR1 LGHNA, CDR2 YNFKEQ. The CDR3 coding sequence is TGTGCCAGCAGCCAAGACGTACGGGGCTATGGCTACACCTTC. Amino acids: CASSQDVRGYGYTF.

Comment on this clone: The sample has other DNA sequences that encode this CDR3 too. The chain employs TRBV11-2 and TRBJ2-7, with D perhaps TRBD1 (6 bases). Germline-derived CDR1 and CDR2 are SGHAT and FQNNGV. With 2 bases removed from V and 2 bases from J, the gap between germline ends came to 13 bases. The CDR3 is 15 amino acids. The CDR3 region has the DNA TGTGCCAGCAGCTTAACAGGGAAAGCCCCCTACGAGCAGTACTTC. This encodes CASSLTGKAPYEQYF.

The chain couples TRBV7-7 to TRBJ2-6; maybe TRBD1 (6 bases). The CDR3 is 19 amino acids. Germline loops: CDR1 SSHAT, CDR2 FNYEAQ (reference sequence). V was clipped by 0 bases and J by 4 bases, with 19 bases between them. The CDR3 DNA reads TGTGCCAGCAGCTTAGCCCCGACAGGACCCGGTTCCGGGGCCAACGTCCTGACTTTC. It translates to CASSLAPTGPGSGANVLTF.

Worth noting for this clone: A read error may account for a junction end that differs from germline. The same CDR3 is also encoded by other DNA sequences in this sample. This chain uses TRBV14 with TRBJ2-1; the match to TRBD2 covers 11 bases. There are 17 residues in the CDR3. Germline lookup yields CDR1 SGHDN and CDR2 FVKESK. The CDR3: CASSQGLAGGAYNEQFF. As DNA, the CDR3 is TGTGCTAGCAGCCAAGGATTAGCGGGAGGGGCGTACAATGAGCAGTTCTTC.

The chain employs TRBV7-6 and TRBJ1-1, with 9 bases identical to TRBD1. In germline, CDR1 is SGHVS, CDR2 FNYEAQ. The CDR3 totals 16 residues. Germline trimming cut 0 bases from V and 5 bases from J; bases unmatched to any gene: 7. The CDR3: CASSLAGQGRWTEAFF. DNA for the CDR3: TGTGCCAGCAGCTTAGCGGGACAGGGCCGGTGGACTGAAGCTTTCTTT.

V usage is TRBV2 and J usage is TRBJ2-7; TRBD1 agrees at 11 bases. The CDR3 covers 15 residues. Germline CDR1 SNHLY, CDR2 FYNNEI. V lost 6 bases to trimming and J lost 2 bases; unmatched junction nucleotides: 6. The CDR3: CASSPGTGGPYEQYF. CDR3 nucleotide sequence: TGTGCCAGCAGCCCTGGGACAGGGGGACCCTACGAGCAGTACTTC.

This clone was seen only a few times. The genes are TRBV6-1 and TRBJ2-5; TRBD2 matches 9 bases. Germline loops: CDR1 MNHNS, CDR2 SASEGT. CDR3 length equals 16 residues. The junction had 6 bases not matched to a gene; V was cut back by 0 bases and J by 4 bases. The CDR3 nucleotides read TGTGCCAGCAGTGAAGCTTCGGGACTAGCATTAGAGACCCAGTACTTC. Translating gives CASSEASGLALETQYF.

The chain joins TRBV5-1 to TRBJ2-5; weak D call: TRBD2 (6 bases). Between the trimmed V and J ends, which lost 7 bases and 2 bases, there was a span of 18 bases. Germline values: CDR1 SGHRS, CDR2 YFSETQ. The CDR3 spans 15 residues. CDR3 DNA: TGCGCCAGCGCAACCGGGAGCCTAGCTCAAGAGACCCAGTACTTC. Translated: CASATGSLAQETQYF.

The chain joins TRBV12-1 to TRBJ2-2; the table assigns TRBD2, which was not confirmed against the DNA. TRBV12-1 is reported as a pseudogene. There are 17 residues in the CDR3. Here the CDR3 reads CASSSLLGAGGTGELFF. The CDR3 nucleotides are TGTGCCAGCAGCTCGCTTTTAGGGGCGGGAGGGACCGGGGAGCTGTTTTTT.

The J gene is TRBJ1-5, the V gene TRBV16; 8 bases match TRBD1. In germline, CDR1 is KGHSY, CDR2 FQNENV. The CDR3 sequence is 15 residues long. V dropped 8 bases and J dropped 6; count of bases not matched to a gene: 12. The chain's CDR3 is CASARTGKAVQPQHF. The CDR3 DNA follows: TGTGCCAGCGCTCGGACAGGGAAGGCGGTTCAGCCCCAGCATTTT.

This chain uses TRBV28 with TRBJ1-1; D remains unclear. V lost 3 bases and J 1 base, leaving 9 bases between the germline ends. The CDR3 covers 14 residues. Per the germline V gene, CDR1 is MDHEN and CDR2 is SYDVKM. The CDR3 loop reads CASSLGAGNTEAFF. The CDR3 bases are TGTGCCAGCAGTTTGGGAGCGGGGAACACTGAAGCTTTCTTT.

This clone was observed a handful of times. This rearrangement joins TRBV30 to TRBJ2-1, with 8 nucleotides matching TRBD2. In germline, CDR1 is GTSNPN, CDR2 SVGIG (reference sequence). V lost 0 bases, J lost 8 bases, and 9 bases stayed unmatched. This CDR3 comprises 15 residues. The CDR3 region has the DNA TGTGCCTGGAGTGTACTCACTAGCGGCCCCCATGAGCAGTTCTTC. The encoded protein is CAWSVLTSGPHEQFF.

For the CDR3, the DNA is TGTGCCAGCAGTGTCCCACAGGGGGAGCAGTACTTC. Its protein is CASSVPQGEQYF. The rearrangement joins TRBV6-1 to TRBJ2-7, with TRBD1 matching over 7 bases. CDR3 length equals 12 residues. CDR1 is MNHNS, CDR2 SASEGT, per germline. With 4 bases clipped from V and 7 bases from J, the junction kept 4 bases outside the gene matches.

The chain has TRBV5-1 and TRBJ1-4; D remains ambiguous. Germline CDR1 SGHRS, CDR2 YFSETQ. Trimming took 4 bases from V and 12 from J, leaving 13 bases between them. There are 12 residues in the CDR3. Here the CDR3 reads CASSHRGEELFF. The CDR3, as DNA: TGCGCCAGCAGCCACCGTGGGGAGGAACTGTTTTTT.